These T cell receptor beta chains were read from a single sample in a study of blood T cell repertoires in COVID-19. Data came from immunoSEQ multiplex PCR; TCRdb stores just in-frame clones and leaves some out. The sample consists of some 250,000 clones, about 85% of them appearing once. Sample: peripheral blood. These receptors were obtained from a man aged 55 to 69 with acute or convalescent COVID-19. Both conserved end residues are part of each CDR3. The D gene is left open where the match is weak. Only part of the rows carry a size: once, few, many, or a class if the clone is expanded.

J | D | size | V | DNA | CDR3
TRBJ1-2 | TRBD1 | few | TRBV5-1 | TGCGCCAGCAGCTTGGAGACAGGGCTCTATGGCTACACCTTC | CASSLETGLYGYTF
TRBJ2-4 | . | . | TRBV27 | TGTGCCAGCAGTTTAGGGCAGCTTCTAGCCAAAAACATTCAGTACTTC | CASSLGQLLAKNIQYF
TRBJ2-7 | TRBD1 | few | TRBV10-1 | TGCGCCAGCAGTGACGGACAGGGGGCATCGTACGAGCAGTACTTC | CASSDGQGASYEQYF
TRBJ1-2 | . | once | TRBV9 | TGTGCCAGCAGCGAAATTCCATCCTATGGCTACACCTTC | CASSEIPSYGYTF
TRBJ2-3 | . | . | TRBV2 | TGTGCCAGCAGCCTCCCCCGAGGAAGGCCAGATACGCAGTATTTT | CASSLPRGRPDTQYF
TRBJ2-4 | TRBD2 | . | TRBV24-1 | TGTGCCACCAGTCGGAGACTAGCGGGTAAAAACATTCAGTACTTC | CATSRRLAGKNIQYF
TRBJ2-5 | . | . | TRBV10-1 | TGCGCCAGCAGTGACCAGGATTGGGAGACCCAGTACTTC | CASSDQDWETQYF
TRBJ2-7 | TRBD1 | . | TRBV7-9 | TGTGCCAGCAGCTTTCCCCAGGGACAGGACCACGAGCAGTACTTC | CASSFPQGQDHEQYF
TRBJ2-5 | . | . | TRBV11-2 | TGTGCCAGCAGCTTTCGACTCTCCGGAAGAGAGACCCAGTACTTC | CASSFRLSGRETQYF
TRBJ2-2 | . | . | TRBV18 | TGTGCCAGCTCACCATATGACAGCTCCACCGGGGAGCTGTTTTTT | CASSPYDSSTGELFF
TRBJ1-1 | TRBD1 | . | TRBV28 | TGTGCCAGCAGTTCTCCGGGACAGGTGGGCACTGAAGCTTTCTTT | CASSSPGQVGTEAFF
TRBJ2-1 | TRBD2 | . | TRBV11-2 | TGTGCCAGCAGCTTAGAAGCGGGGGCCTACAATGAGCAGTTCTTC | CASSLEAGAYNEQFF
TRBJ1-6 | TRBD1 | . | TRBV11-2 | TGTGCCAGCAGATTCGGGACAGCTGTCAATTCACCCCTCCACTTT | CASRFGTAVNSPLHF
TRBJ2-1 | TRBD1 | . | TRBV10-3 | TGTGCCATCAGGAGCCTGGAACAGGGGTCTGAGCAGTTCTTC | CAIRSLEQGSEQFF
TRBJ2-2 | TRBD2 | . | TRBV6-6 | TGTGCCAGCATTTGGGGGGAGGGCCGTAACGGGGAGCTGTTTTTT | CASIWGEGRNGELFF
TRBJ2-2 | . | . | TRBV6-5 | TGTGCCAGCAGGCGAAACCTAAACACCGGGGAGCTGTTTTTT | CASRRNLNTGELFF
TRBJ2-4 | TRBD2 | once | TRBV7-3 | TGTGCCAGCAGCTTAATGGCGGGGGAAAACATTCAGTACTTC | CASSLMAGENIQYF
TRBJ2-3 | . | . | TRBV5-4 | TGTGCCAGCAGCTTCTGGGGGGAGACGCAGTATTTT | CASSFWGETQYF
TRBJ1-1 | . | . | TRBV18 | TGTGCCAGCTCAACAGGGCTGAACACTGAAGCTTTCTTT | CASSTGLNTEAFF
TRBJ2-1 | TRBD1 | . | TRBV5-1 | TGCGCCAGCTCGTTGACAGGGGGGGATGAGCAGTTCTTC | CASSLTGGDEQFF
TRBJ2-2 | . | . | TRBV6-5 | TGTGCCAGCAAGACTAACCCGAACACCGGGGAGCTGTTTTTT | CASKTNPNTGELFF
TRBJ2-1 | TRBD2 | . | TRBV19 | TGTGCCAGTAGTAGGGGACTAGCGTGGAATGAGCAGTTCTTC | CASSRGLAWNEQFF
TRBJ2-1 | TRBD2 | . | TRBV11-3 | TGTGCCAGCAGCGACCGGGGGGGCCGAAATGAGCAGTTCTTC | CASSDRGGRNEQFF
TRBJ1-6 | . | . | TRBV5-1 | TGCGCCAGCAGCTTGGGAGAGCCTAATTCACCCCTCCACTTT | CASSLGEPNSPLHF
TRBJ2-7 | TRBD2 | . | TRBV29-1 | TGCAGCGTCTTAGCGGGGGTCTCCTACGAGCAGTACTTC | CSVLAGVSYEQYF
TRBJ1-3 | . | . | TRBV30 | TGTGCCTGGCGGACAGTTTCTGGAAACACCATATATTTT | CAWRTVSGNTIYF
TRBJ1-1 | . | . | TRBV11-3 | TGTGCCAGCAGCTTATCAGGGGACCTCACTGAAGCTTTCTTT | CASSLSGDLTEAFF
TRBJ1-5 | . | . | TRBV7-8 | TGTGCCAGCAGCTTAGCGCAGACAGGTTACGGGGGGAGCAATCAGCCCCAGCATTTT | CASSLAQTGYGGSNQPQHF